The 23 T cell receptor beta chains below were found in one sample sequenced in a study of T-cell reconstitution after alpha-beta-depleted transplantation in children. Their recognized antigens are unknown. Preparation of the TCRbeta library used unique molecular identifiers. TCRdb redid the calling of the PCR reads with MiXCR, one entry per CDR3 protein. The table shows a few hundred thousand distinct CDR3 sequences, with about 7.3% occurring only once. Study-wide results and caveats: Hyperexpanded clones declined; after one year, newly produced T cells mostly supplied diversity.

The sample in question was peripheral blood, obtained 360 days after TCRalphabeta/CD19-depleted stem cell transplant. Receptors originate from a female patient aged 2-9 years who had a stem cell transplant for Fanconi anemia, so the T cells may come from the graft donor.

This clonotype was seen many times. The chain has TRBV7-8 and TRBJ2-1, with unresolved D. There are 15 residues in the CDR3. Germline-derived CDR1 and CDR2 are SGHVS and FQNEAQ. Between the trimmed V and J ends, which lost 6 bases and 0 bases, there was a span of 12 bases. The CDR3 loop is CASRKRTSSYNEQFF. The CDR3 nucleotides read TGTGCCAGCAGAAAACGGACCAGCTCCTACAATGAGCAGTTCTTC.

The J gene is TRBJ2-1, the V gene TRBV4-1; D is uncertain. CDR1 is MGHRA, CDR2 YSYEKL, per germline. The V end lost 1 base, the J end lost 2 bases, and 12 bases lay between the germline ends. There are 16 residues in the CDR3. The CDR3 nucleotides read TGCGCCAGCAGCCAAGGGGTCCATCGTGCCTACAATGAGCAGTTCTTC. Amino acids: CASSQGVHRAYNEQFF.

This clonotype was recorded at least ten times. This rearrangement joins TRBV5-6 to TRBJ2-3; a possible D gene is TRBD1 (6 bases). V was cut by 0 bases and J by 5 bases, with 13 bases left in between. The CDR3 length is 15 residues. Germline CDR1 SGHDT, CDR2 YYEEEE. The CDR3 nucleotides read TGTGCCAGCAGCTTGGCCCTCAGGGGAATAGATACGCAGTATTTT. It encodes CASSLALRGIDTQYF.

A few counts support this clonotype. The genes are TRBV5-6 and TRBJ1-5; D not certain. The germline V gene has CDR1 SGHDT and CDR2 YYEEEE. The V end lost 2 bases, the J end lost 6 bases, and 9 bases lay between the germline ends. There are 13 residues in the CDR3. The CDR3 region is CASSFGRSQPQHF. The CDR3 DNA is TGTGCCAGCAGCTTTGGACGGTCTCAGCCCCAGCATTTT.

This clonotype was recorded at least ten times. CDR3 coding DNA: TGTGCCAGCAGATCATACCAGGAGTCACCCCTCCACTTT. This gives the protein CASRSYQESPLHF. The chain joins TRBV27 to TRBJ1-6; D is undetermined. CDR1 is MNHEY, CDR2 SMNVEV, per germline (reference sequence). The CDR3 sequence is 13 residues long. V was cut by 6 bases and J by 10 bases, with 13 bases left in between.

The table lists this clonotype with a few counts. This rearrangement joins TRBV6-1 to TRBJ2-1; D not resolved. Looked up from germline, CDR1 is MNHNS and CDR2 is SASEGT. Trimming left V 3 bases short and J 0 bases short, with 15 bases between. The CDR3 consists of 17 residues. DNA of the CDR3: TGTGCCAGCAGTGAGGATAGTAGTCTGAGCTCCTACAATGAGCAGTTCTTC. Protein product: CASSEDSSLSSYNEQFF.

This clonotype has a count of ten or more. J is TRBJ2-3 and V is TRBV28; TRBD1 matches at 8 bases. The CDR3 spans 15 residues. The germline V gene has CDR1 MDHEN and CDR2 SYDVKM. V lost 6 bases and J lost 1; bases outside the gene matches: 6. In nucleotides, the CDR3 is TGTGCCAGCAGCTCGGACAGGGCCCGCACAGATACGCAGTATTTT. This gives the protein CASSSDRARTDTQYF.

This clonotype was observed at least ten times. V gene TRBV7-9 combines with J gene TRBJ1-1; possibly TRBD1 for D (5 bases). Germline V CDR1 and CDR2: SEHNR, FQNEAQ (reference sequence). Trimming pared 11 bases from V and 3 bases from J, leaving 16 bases between. The CDR3 length is 13 residues. The CDR3 DNA sequence: TGTGCCGGTTCTCTGTGGGGGTACACTGAAGCTTTCTTT. Protein product: CAGSLWGYTEAFF.

This clonotype came up many times. Written as DNA, the CDR3 is TGCGCCAGCAGCCACCGGCCGGAGGACACAGATACGCAGTATTTT. Its protein is CASSHRPEDTDTQYF. The chain has TRBV5-1 and TRBJ2-3; TRBD2 might be the D (5 bases). This CDR3 comprises 15 residues. The ends were cut back, 4 bases at V and 2 bases at J, with 14 bases in the middle. Per germline, CDR1 SGHRS and CDR2 YFSETQ.

This clonotype was recorded many times. V and J are TRBV20-1 and TRBJ2-2; D is perhaps TRBD2 (6 bases). The V and J ends lost 6 bases and 3 bases respectively, with 17 bases between them. The CDR3 contains 15 residues. Germline V gives CDR1 DFQATT, CDR2 SNEGSKA (reference sequence). CDR3 sequence (DNA): TGCAGTGCACCCGTGACTCGGGACTACACCGGGGAGCTGTTTTTT. Its protein is CSAPVTRDYTGELFF.

The table lists this clonotype with many counts. The rearrangement uses TRBV20-1 and TRBJ1-2, with no clear D. Trimming shortened V by 0 bases and J by 6 bases, and 8 bases separated the two germline ends. The germline gives CDR1 DFQATT, CDR2 SNEGSKA (reference sequence). The CDR3 spans 12 residues. The DNA of the CDR3 is TGCAGTGCTAGAGATGATGGGGATGGCTACACCTTC. This codes for CSARDDGDGYTF.

This clonotype was observed many times. The chain carries TRBV6-2 or TRBV6-3 and TRBJ2-1; 7 nucleotides line up with TRBD1. The CDR3 runs to 14 residues. J gave up 5 bases and V 7 bases, and 8 bases lay outside the gene matches. CDR1 is MNHEY and CDR2 is SVGEGT in the germline V gene. The CDR3 region is CASTPQGVDNEQFF. The CDR3 region has the DNA TGTGCCAGCACCCCCCAGGGGGTGGACAATGAGCAGTTCTTC.

The gene calls are TRBV11-2 and TRBJ2-1; D gene uncertain. Germline V gene lookup returns CDR1 SGHAT and CDR2 FQNNGV. CDR3 size: 14 residues. Trimming removed 5 bases from V and 8 bases from J, with 16 bases in between. This CDR3 reads CASSTQSMIDEQFF. Written as DNA, the CDR3 is TGTGCCAGCAGCACTCAGAGTATGATCGATGAGCAGTTCTTC.

This clonotype was seen ten or more times. The chain is built from TRBV7-8 and TRBJ2-6, with unresolved D. The CDR3 length is 15 residues. Trimming left V 1 base short and J 1 base short, with 5 bases between. CDR1 is SGHVS, CDR2 FQNEAQ, per germline. The CDR3 sequence: CASSLGVSGANVLTF. In DNA form, the CDR3 reads TGTGCCAGCAGCTTAGGGGTTTCTGGGGCCAACGTCCTGACTTTC.

The chain employs TRBV5-1 and TRBJ1-1; TRBD1 agrees at 8 bases. This CDR3 is 17 amino acids long. V lost 3 bases to trimming and J lost 2 bases; unmatched junction nucleotides: 12. Germline V gives CDR1 SGHRS, CDR2 YFSETQ. The CDR3 spells CASSSRTGWGTNTEAFF. The DNA for the CDR3 is TGCGCCAGCAGCTCTCGGACAGGGTGGGGAACAAACACTGAAGCTTTCTTT. The whole variable domain, remainder taken from reference TRBV5-1 and TRBJ1-1, is KAGVTQTPRYLIKTRGQQVTLSCSPISGHRSVSWYQQTPGQGLQFLFEYFSETQRNKGNFPGRFSGRQFSNSRSEMNVSTLELGDSALYLCASSSRTGWGTNTEAFFGQGTRLTVV.

This clonotype was detected only a few times. This chain links TRBV20-1 with TRBJ1-2, with D maybe TRBD1 (5 bases). In germline, CDR1 is DFQATT, CDR2 SNEGSKA (reference sequence). CDR3 size: 17 residues. V lost 0 bases to trimming and J lost 4 bases, with 21 bases between them. The CDR3 spells CSARDPPGRGTLYGYTF. The CDR3 DNA reads TGCAGTGCTAGAGATCCCCCCGGGAGGGGCACCCTCTATGGCTACACCTTC.

This clonotype was detected a few times. J is TRBJ1-3 and V is TRBV28; no clear D gene. The CDR3 totals 16 residues. Per germline, CDR1 MDHEN and CDR2 SYDVKM. Trimming cost V 1 base and J 3 bases, with 13 bases left between them. In DNA form, the CDR3 reads TGTGCCAGCAGTTTATATATAGGTGATAATGGAAACACCATATATTTT. This sequence encodes CASSLYIGDNGNTIYF. Combining the CDR3 with reference TRBV28 and TRBJ1-3 gives the whole variable domain DVKVTQSSRYLVKRTGEKVFLECVQDMDHENMFWYRQDPGLGLRLIYFSYDVKMKEKGDIPEGYSVSREKKERFSLILESASTNQTSMYLCASSLYIGDNGNTIYFGEGSWLTVV.

This clonotype occurred a few times. V is TRBV6-1 and J is TRBJ2-7; D is tentatively TRBD1 or TRBD2 (5 bases each). Trimming cost V 7 bases and J 7 bases, with 20 bases left between them. The CDR3 is made up of 14 amino acids. Looked up from germline, CDR1 is MNHNS and CDR2 is SASEGT. Here the CDR3 DNA reads TGTGCCAGCACCTCGGGACGGCGAAAGGGAGAGCAGTACTTC. This sequence encodes CASTSGRRKGEQYF.

The genes are TRBV28 and TRBJ1-1; D is uncertain. V was shortened by 6 bases and J by 1 base, with 12 bases between the two germline ends. Germline-derived CDR1 and CDR2 are MDHEN and SYDVKM. This CDR3 comprises 14 residues. CDR3 nucleotide sequence: TGTGCCAGCAGAAACGCCCGAGGGAACACTGAAGCTTTCTTT. Its translation is CASRNARGNTEAFF. The complete variable domain, with remaining parts taken from reference TRBV28 and TRBJ1-1, reads DVKVTQSSRYLVKRTGEKVFLECVQDMDHENMFWYRQDPGLGLRLIYFSYDVKMKEKGDIPEGYSVSREKKERFSLILESASTNQTSMYLCASRNARGNTEAFFGQGTRLTVV.

This clonotype was detected ten times or more. This chain links TRBV30 with TRBJ2-1; 7 bases are a match to TRBD1. CDR1 GTSNPN and CDR2 SVGIG come from the germline V gene (reference sequence). The junction had 5 bases not matched to a gene; V was cut back by 2 bases and J by 7 bases. This CDR3 comprises 13 residues. For the CDR3, the DNA is TGTGCCTGGAGTTTACAGGGGATTAATGAGCAGTTCTTC. It encodes CAWSLQGINEQFF.

This clonotype has more than one count but fewer than ten. The rearrangement links TRBV20-1 to TRBJ1-2; TRBD1 matches at 7 bases. With V trimmed by 0 bases and J by 10 bases, 14 bases remained unmatched. The CDR3 loop spans 15 amino acids. The germline CDR1 and CDR2 sequences are DFQATT and SNEGSKA (reference sequence). CDR3 DNA sequence: TGCAGTGCTAGAGATGCGGGACAGAGCTTTATGGCCTACACCTTC. Protein: CSARDAGQSFMAYTF.

V usage is TRBV7-2 and J usage is TRBJ1-1; possible D gene TRBD1, 5 bases. The CDR3 loop spans 15 amino acids. In germline, CDR1 is SGHTA, CDR2 FQGNSA. Trimming removed 5 bases from V and 4 bases from J, with 17 bases in between. The CDR3 nucleotides read TGTGCCAGCAGCCCGTCGTTCGCAGGGTCCACTGAAGCTTTCTTT. It yields the protein CASSPSFAGSTEAFF.

This clonotype was detected many times. For the CDR3, the DNA is TGTGCCAGCAGTAATTACCCGACTAGCGGGGTCTACAATGAGCAGTTCTTC. Protein: CASSNYPTSGVYNEQFF. This chain joins TRBV27 and TRBJ2-1; 11 positions agree with TRBD2. The length of the CDR3 is 17 residues. Germline lookup yields CDR1 MNHEY and CDR2 SMNVEV (reference sequence). Losses at the gene ends were 5 bases for V and 3 bases for J; bases not matched to a gene: 9.